What follows describes a single TCR beta chain. Its antigen is currently unknown. The CDR3 is made up of 16 amino acids. CDR1 is MNHEY and CDR2 is SMNVEV in the germline V gene (reference sequence). Germline trimming cut 3 bases from V and 5 bases from J; bases unmatched to any gene: 7. This record belongs to a study of T-cell reconstitution after alpha-beta-depleted transplantation in children. Study-wide results and limits: The origin of high day-60 TCRbeta diversity in some patients lay in surviving recipient T cells and thymic progenitors. It was reported that alpha-beta T cells came from several hundred expanded graft clones (about two months after transplant). The main origin of T-cell counts and diversity one year after transplant was newly produced T cells.

A TCRbeta library incorporating unique molecular identifiers was prepared. Using its own MiXCR run on the PCR reads, TCRdb lists one record per CDR3 protein. The data hold about 240,000 distinct CDR3 sequences, with under 30% observed a single time. The chain combines TRBV27 with TRBJ1-1; 12 nucleotides line up with TRBD1. The sample here was PBMCs, taken before TCRalphabeta/CD19-depleted stem cell transplant. The sequence derives from a girl aged 2 to 9 with Fanconi anemia, due to receive a stem cell transplant. The CDR3 DNA is TGTGCCAGCAGTTTGATTGGGACAGGGGGCTCGACTGAAGCTTTCTTT. It yields the protein CASSLIGTGGSTEAFF.